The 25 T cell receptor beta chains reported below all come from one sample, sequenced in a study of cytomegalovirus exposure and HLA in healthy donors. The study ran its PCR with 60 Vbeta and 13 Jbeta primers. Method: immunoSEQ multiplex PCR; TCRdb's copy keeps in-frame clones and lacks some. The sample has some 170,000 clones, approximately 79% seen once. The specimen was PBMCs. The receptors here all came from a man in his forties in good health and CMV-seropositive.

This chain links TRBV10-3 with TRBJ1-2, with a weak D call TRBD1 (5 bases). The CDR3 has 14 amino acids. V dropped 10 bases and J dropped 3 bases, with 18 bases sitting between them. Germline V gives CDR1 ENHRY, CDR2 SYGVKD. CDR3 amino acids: CATYKGQGYYGYTF. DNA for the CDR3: TGTGCCACCTACAAGGGGCAGGGTTACTATGGCTACACCTTC.

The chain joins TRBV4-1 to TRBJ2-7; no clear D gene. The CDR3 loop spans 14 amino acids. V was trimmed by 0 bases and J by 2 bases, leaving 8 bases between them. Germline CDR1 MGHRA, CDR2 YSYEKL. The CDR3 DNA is TGCGCCAGCAGCCAAGAAGTTTTAGCCTACGAGCAGTACTTC. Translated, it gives CASSQEVLAYEQYF.

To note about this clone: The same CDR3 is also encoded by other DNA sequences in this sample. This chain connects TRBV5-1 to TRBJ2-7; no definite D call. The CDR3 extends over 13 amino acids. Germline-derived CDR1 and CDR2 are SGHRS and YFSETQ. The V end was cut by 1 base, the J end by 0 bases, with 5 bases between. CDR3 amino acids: CASSLPNSYEQYF. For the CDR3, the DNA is TGCGCCAGCAGCTTGCCCAACTCCTACGAGCAGTACTTC.

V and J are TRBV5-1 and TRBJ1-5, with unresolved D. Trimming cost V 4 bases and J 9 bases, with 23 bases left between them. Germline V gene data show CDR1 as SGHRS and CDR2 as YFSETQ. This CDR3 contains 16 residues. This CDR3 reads CASSSTGRKRDLPQHF. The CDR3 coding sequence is TGCGCCAGCAGCAGCACGGGCAGAAAGCGGGATCTGCCCCAGCATTTT.

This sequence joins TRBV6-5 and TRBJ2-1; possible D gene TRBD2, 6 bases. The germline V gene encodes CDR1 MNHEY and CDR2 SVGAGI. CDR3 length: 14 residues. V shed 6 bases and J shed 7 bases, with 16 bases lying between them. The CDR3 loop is CASRRRELGNEQFF. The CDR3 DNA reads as TGTGCCAGCAGACGACGGGAGTTGGGGAATGAGCAGTTCTTC.

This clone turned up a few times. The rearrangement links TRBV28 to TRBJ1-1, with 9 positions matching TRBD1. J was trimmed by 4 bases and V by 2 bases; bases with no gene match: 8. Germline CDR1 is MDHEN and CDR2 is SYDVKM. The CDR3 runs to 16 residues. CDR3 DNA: TGTGCCAGCAGTTTAAGGGACAGGGTCATTGGCACTGAAGCTTTCTTT. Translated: CASSLRDRVIGTEAFF. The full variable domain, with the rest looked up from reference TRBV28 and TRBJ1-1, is DVKVTQSSRYLVKRTGEKVFLECVQDMDHENMFWYRQDPGLGLRLIYFSYDVKMKEKGDIPEGYSVSREKKERFSLILESASTNQTSMYLCASSLRDRVIGTEAFFGQGTRLTVV.

The DNA for the CDR3 is TGTGCCAGCAGGTTAACAGGGCCCACCTACGAGCAGTACTTC. Amino acids: CASRLTGPTYEQYF. The gene calls are TRBV7-9 and TRBJ2-7; possible D gene TRBD1, 6 bases. V shed 6 bases and J shed 2 bases, with 14 bases lying between them. From germline, CDR1 is SEHNR and CDR2 FQNEAQ (reference sequence). CDR3 length: 14 amino acids.

The chain's CDR3 is CASSNYNEQFF. The CDR3 bases are TGCGCCAGCAGTAACTACAATGAGCAGTTCTTC. V usage is TRBV5-1 and J usage is TRBJ2-1, with unresolved D. Germline CDR1 and CDR2: SGHRS and YFSETQ. CDR3 length: 11 residues. The V end lost 5 bases, the J end lost 3 bases, and 3 bases lay between the germline ends.

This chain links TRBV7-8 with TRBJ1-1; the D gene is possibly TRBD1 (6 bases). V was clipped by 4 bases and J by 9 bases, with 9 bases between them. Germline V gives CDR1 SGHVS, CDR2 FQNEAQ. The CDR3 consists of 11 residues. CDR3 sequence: CASSSQGKAFF. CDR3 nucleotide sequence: TGTGCCAGCAGCTCGCAGGGGAAAGCTTTCTTT.

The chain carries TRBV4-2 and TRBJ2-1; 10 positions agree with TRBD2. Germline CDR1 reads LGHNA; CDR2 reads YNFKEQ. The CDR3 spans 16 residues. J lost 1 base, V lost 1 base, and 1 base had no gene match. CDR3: CASSQVLAGSYNEQFF. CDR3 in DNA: TGTGCCAGCAGCCAAGTACTAGCGGGATCCTACAATGAGCAGTTCTTC.

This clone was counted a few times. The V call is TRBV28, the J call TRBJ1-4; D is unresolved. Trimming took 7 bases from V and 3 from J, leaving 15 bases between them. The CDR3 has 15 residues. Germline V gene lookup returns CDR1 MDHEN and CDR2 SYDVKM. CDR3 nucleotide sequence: TGTGCCAGCAACTCGGCGGGGATACCTAATGAAAAACTGTTTTTT. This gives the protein CASNSAGIPNEKLFF.

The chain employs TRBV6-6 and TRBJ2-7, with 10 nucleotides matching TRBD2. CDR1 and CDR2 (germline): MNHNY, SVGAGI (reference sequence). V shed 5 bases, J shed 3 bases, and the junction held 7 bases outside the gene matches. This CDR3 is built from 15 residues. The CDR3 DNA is TGTGCCAGCAGTCCTTATTCTAGCGGGAGCTACGAGCAGTACTTC. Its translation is CASSPYSSGSYEQYF.

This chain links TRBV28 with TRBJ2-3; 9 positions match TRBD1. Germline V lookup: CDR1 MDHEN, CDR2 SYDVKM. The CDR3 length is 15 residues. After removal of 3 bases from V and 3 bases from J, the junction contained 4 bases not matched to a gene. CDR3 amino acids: CASSFMGQGTDTQYF. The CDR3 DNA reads TGTGCCAGCAGTTTCATGGGACAGGGAACAGATACGCAGTATTTT.

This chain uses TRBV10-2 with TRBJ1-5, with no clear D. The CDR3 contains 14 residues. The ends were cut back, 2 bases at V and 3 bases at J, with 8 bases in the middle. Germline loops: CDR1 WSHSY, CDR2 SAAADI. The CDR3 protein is CASSEGQVNQPQHF. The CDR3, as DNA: TGCGCCAGCAGTGAGGGGCAGGTCAATCAGCCCCAGCATTTT.

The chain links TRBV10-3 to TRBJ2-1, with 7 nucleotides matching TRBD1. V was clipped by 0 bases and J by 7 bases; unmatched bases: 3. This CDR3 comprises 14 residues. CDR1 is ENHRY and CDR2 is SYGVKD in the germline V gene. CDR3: CAISESKGANEQFF. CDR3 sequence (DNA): TGTGCCATCAGTGAGTCGAAGGGGGCTAATGAGCAGTTCTTC.

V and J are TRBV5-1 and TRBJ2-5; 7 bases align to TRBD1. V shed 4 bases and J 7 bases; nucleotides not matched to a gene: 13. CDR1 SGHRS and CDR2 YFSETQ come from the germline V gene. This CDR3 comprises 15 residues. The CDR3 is CASSATGALSGTQYF. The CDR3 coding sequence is TGCGCCAGCAGCGCAACAGGGGCCTTATCTGGGACCCAGTACTTC. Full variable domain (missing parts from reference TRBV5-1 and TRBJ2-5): KAGVTQTPRYLIKTRGQQVTLSCSPISGHRSVSWYQQTPGQGLQFLFEYFSETQRNKGNFPGRFSGRQFSNSRSEMNVSTLELGDSALYLCASSATGALSGTQYFGPGTRLLVL.

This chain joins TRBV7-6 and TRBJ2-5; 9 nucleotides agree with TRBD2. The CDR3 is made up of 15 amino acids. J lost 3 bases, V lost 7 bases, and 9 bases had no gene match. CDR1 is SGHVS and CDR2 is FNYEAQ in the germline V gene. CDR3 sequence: CASTRLAAGKETQYF. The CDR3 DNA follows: TGTGCCAGCACTCGACTAGCGGCAGGGAAAGAGACCCAGTACTTC.

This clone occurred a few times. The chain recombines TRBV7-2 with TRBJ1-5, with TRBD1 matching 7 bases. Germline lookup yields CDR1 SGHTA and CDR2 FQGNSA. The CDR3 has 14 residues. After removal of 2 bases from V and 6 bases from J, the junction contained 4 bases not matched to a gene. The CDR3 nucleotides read TGTGCCAGCAGCTTACAGGGGGGAGGTCAGCCCCAGCATTTT. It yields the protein CASSLQGGGQPQHF.

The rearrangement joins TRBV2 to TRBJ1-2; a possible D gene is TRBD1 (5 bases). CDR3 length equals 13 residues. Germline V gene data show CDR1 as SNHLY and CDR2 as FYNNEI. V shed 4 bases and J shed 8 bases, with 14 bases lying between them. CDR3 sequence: CASSVTDRQGYTF. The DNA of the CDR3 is TGTGCCAGCAGTGTCACCGACAGACAGGGCTACACCTTC.

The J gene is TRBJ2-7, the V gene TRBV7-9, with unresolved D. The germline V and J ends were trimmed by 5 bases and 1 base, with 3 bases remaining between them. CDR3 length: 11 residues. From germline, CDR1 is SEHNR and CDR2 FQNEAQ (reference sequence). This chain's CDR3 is CASSPSYEQYF. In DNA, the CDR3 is TGTGCCAGCAGCCCGTCCTACGAGCAGTACTTC.

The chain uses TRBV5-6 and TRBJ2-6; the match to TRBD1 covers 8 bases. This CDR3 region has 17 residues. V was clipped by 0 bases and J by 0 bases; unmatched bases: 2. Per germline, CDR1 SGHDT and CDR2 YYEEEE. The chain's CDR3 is CASSLVDRGSGANVLTF. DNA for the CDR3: TGTGCCAGCAGCTTGGTTGACAGGGGCTCTGGGGCCAACGTCCTGACTTTC.

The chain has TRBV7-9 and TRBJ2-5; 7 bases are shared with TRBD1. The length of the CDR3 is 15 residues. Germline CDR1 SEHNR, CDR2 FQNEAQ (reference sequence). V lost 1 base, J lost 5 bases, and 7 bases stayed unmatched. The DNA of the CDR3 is TGTGCCAGCAGCTTAGATTTAGGGGGCGGGGAGACCCAGTACTTC. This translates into CASSLDLGGGETQYF.

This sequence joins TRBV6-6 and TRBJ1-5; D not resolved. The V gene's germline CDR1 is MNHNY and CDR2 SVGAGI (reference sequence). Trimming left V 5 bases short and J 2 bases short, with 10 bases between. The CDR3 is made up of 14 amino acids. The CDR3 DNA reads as TGTGCCAGCAGTCACGGAGGCGGCAATCAGCCCCAGCATTTT. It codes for CASSHGGGNQPQHF.

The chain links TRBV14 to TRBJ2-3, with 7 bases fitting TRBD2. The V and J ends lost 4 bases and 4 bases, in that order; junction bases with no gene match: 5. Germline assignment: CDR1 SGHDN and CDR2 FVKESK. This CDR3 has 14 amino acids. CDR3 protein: CASSRSLAPDTQYF. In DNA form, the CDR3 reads TGTGCCAGCAGCCGCTCACTAGCGCCAGATACGCAGTATTTT.

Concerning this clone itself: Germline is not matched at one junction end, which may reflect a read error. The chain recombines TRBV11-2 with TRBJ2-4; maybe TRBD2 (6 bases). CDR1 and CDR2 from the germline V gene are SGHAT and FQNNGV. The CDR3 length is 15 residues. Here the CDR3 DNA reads TGTGCCAGCACCGGAGGGATAAGGGCCAAAAACAGTCAGTACTTC. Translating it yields CASTGGIRAKNSQYF.